Given below is one T cell receptor beta chain in context. The data were obtained in a study of blood T cell repertoires in COVID-19. Participants' reported clinical history set cohort assignment. Either two negative PCRs, clearance, or symptom resolution qualified Cohort 3 donors as recovered. Germline lookup yields CDR1 SEHNR and CDR2 FQNEAQ (reference sequence). The CDR3 runs 13 residues. V was trimmed by 5 bases and J by 6 bases, leaving 11 bases between them. TCRdb keeps only in-frame clones here, not all; method: immunoSEQ multiplex PCR. The sample carries 350,000 to 550,000 clones, approximately 90% recorded once.

What was sequenced was PBMCs or T cells enriched from blood (not recorded which). This receptor was taken from a man aged 25 to 45 who had recovered from COVID-19. This chain connects TRBV7-9 to TRBJ2-4; perhaps TRBD1 as D (6 bases). The CDR3 DNA reads as TGTGCCAGCAGCCTGGGACAACCAAACATTCAGTACTTC. It specifies CASSLGQPNIQYF.